The 25 T cell receptor beta chains given below trace back to one sample, sequenced in a study of blood T cell repertoires in COVID-19. This table comes from immunoSEQ multiplex PCR, and its TCRdb copy is limited to in-frame clones, with some not included. The table has about 110,000 clones, roughly 80% seen once. What was sequenced was peripheral blood. These receptor sequences come from a human donor in a cohort sampled during active COVID-19.

The J gene is TRBJ1-1, the V gene TRBV5-4; D not certain. Trimming left V 4 bases short and J 2 bases short, with 15 bases between. There are 15 residues in the CDR3. CDR1 and CDR2 (germline): SGHNT, YYREEE (reference sequence). CDR3 in amino acids: CASSLESTLNTEAFF. DNA for the CDR3: TGTGCCAGCAGCCTCGAATCGACACTTAACACTGAAGCTTTCTTT. The complete variable domain, with remaining parts taken from reference TRBV5-4 and TRBJ1-1, reads ETGVTQSPTHLIKTRGQQVTLRCSSQSGHNTVSWYQQALGQGPQFIFQYYREEENGRGNFPPRFSGLQFPNYSSELNVNALELDDSALYLCASSLESTLNTEAFFGQGTRLTVV.

The J gene is TRBJ1-1, the V gene TRBV5-1, with 10 bases lining up with TRBD1. Germline V lookup: CDR1 SGHRS, CDR2 YFSETQ. The ends lost 4 bases at V and 4 bases at J; junction bases unmatched: 13. The CDR3 covers 17 residues. The chain's CDR3 is CASSADRGRNVGTEAFF. The CDR3 DNA reads as TGCGCCAGCAGCGCTGACAGGGGGCGGAATGTTGGCACTGAAGCTTTCTTT. The variable domain in full, with the rest retrieved from reference TRBV5-1 and TRBJ1-1, is KAGVTQTPRYLIKTRGQQVTLSCSPISGHRSVSWYQQTPGQGLQFLFEYFSETQRNKGNFPGRFSGRQFSNSRSEMNVSTLELGDSALYLCASSADRGRNVGTEAFFGQGTRLTVV.

This sequence joins TRBV7-3 and TRBJ2-7; 7 bases line up with TRBD1. V lost 5 bases, J lost 6 bases, and 4 bases stayed unmatched. Germline values: CDR1 SGHTA, CDR2 FQGTGA. The CDR3 is 12 amino acids. CDR3 nucleotide sequence: TGTGCCAGCAGCCCACAGGGGTGCGAGCAGTACGTC. Protein sequence: CASSPQGCEQYV.

The V gene is TRBV24-1, the J gene TRBJ2-3; 10 nucleotides line up with TRBD2. Unmatched junction bases numbered 5, after V lost 6 bases and J lost 3 bases. The CDR3 runs to 15 residues. Germline assignment: CDR1 KGHDR and CDR2 SFDVKD. Here the CDR3 DNA reads TGTGCCACCAGTCAGCGGGAGGGAATAACAGATACGCAGTATTTT. Translating gives CATSQREGITDTQYF.

This clone was detected only once. The chain links TRBV7-2 to TRBJ2-1; 8 bases match TRBD1. This CDR3 is 15 amino acids long. V dropped 5 bases and J dropped 3; count of bases not matched to a gene: 6. The V gene's germline CDR1 is SGHTA and CDR2 FQGNSA. The CDR3 loop reads CASSPRDRFYNEQFF. CDR3 coding DNA: TGTGCCAGCAGCCCTCGGGACAGGTTCTACAATGAGCAGTTCTTC.

This clone was observed a single time. The V gene is TRBV5-5, the J gene TRBJ2-1; 9 bases map to TRBD2. Germline values: CDR1 SGHKS, CDR2 YYEKEE (reference sequence). V was pared by 1 base and J by 10 bases, with 15 bases of the junction left unmatched. This CDR3 is built from 17 residues. DNA for the CDR3: TGTGCCAGCAGCTTGAATCGCGGCGGGAGGGCCGACTCCGAGCAGTTCTTC. Residues: CASSLNRGGRADSEQFF.

The V and J genes are TRBV19 and TRBJ2-1; D remains unclear. In germline, CDR1 is LNHDA, CDR2 SQIVND (reference sequence). The CDR3 consists of 13 residues. V lost 1 base, J lost 6 bases, and 7 bases lay in between. The CDR3 is CASSIASVNEQFF. In nucleotides, the CDR3 is TGTGCCAGTAGTATAGCGTCGGTCAATGAGCAGTTCTTC.

There are a few counts of this clone. V and J are TRBV28 and TRBJ1-5; D not resolved. CDR1 and CDR2 from the germline V gene are MDHEN and SYDVKM. With 6 bases removed from V and 6 bases from J, the gap between germline ends came to 18 bases. This CDR3 comprises 15 residues. The CDR3: CASSQSSGRSQPQHF. In DNA, the CDR3 is TGTGCCAGCAGCCAGAGTTCTGGTCGGAGTCAGCCCCAGCATTTT.

This clone was recorded once. This rearrangement joins TRBV5-1 to TRBJ1-1; TRBD1 aligns across 7 bases. CDR3 size: 15 residues. V trimming: 5 bases; J trimming: 0 bases; junction bases outside the gene matches: 7. Germline CDR1 SGHRS, CDR2 YFSETQ. CDR3 nucleotides: TGCGCCAGCAGTAGACAGGGAGATTTGAACACTGAAGCTTTCTTT. Amino acid sequence: CASSRQGDLNTEAFF.

J is TRBJ1-3 and V is TRBV9; D call uncertain. The V end lost 4 bases, the J end lost 2 bases, and 19 bases lay between the germline ends. This CDR3 is 17 amino acids long. The germline V gene encodes CDR1 SGDLS and CDR2 YYNGEE. CDR3 residues: CASSTSLNLAPGNTIYF. The CDR3 nucleotides read TGTGCCAGCAGCACAAGTCTGAACCTCGCCCCTGGAAACACCATATATTTT. The whole variable domain, filled in from reference TRBV9 and TRBJ1-3, reads DSGVTQTPKHLITATGQRVTLRCSPRSGDLSVYWYQQSLDQGLQFLIQYYNGEERAKGNILERFSAQQFPDLHSELNLSSLELGDSALYFCASSTSLNLAPGNTIYFGEGSWLTVV.

The chain is built from TRBV7-2 and TRBJ1-3; D is ambiguous. The V gene lost 5 bases and the J gene lost 2 bases, with 16 bases spanning the gap. The length of the CDR3 is 16 residues. Germline CDR1 reads SGHTA; CDR2 reads FQGNSA. DNA for the CDR3: TGTGCCAGCAGCCAGAGCATGGGAGCTACTGGAAACACCATATATTTT. It yields the protein CASSQSMGATGNTIYF.

The chain has TRBV5-1 and TRBJ2-1; 7 nucleotides match TRBD2. Germline CDR1 and CDR2: SGHRS and YFSETQ. CDR3 length: 20 amino acids. With V trimmed by 1 base and J by 3 bases, 19 bases remained unmatched. The CDR3 DNA reads as TGCGCCAGCAGCTTGCGGTCTGCTTCGGCTAGCGGAGCTCGCTACAATGAGCAGTTCTTC. It specifies CASSLRSASASGARYNEQFF.

The chain couples TRBV3-1 (or the pseudogene TRBV3-2) to TRBJ1-1; D is perhaps TRBD1 (5 bases). The CDR3 is 13 amino acids. Between the trimmed V and J ends, which lost 4 bases and 3 bases, there was a span of 9 bases. The germline CDR1 and CDR2 sequences are LGHDT and YNNKEL (reference sequence). The CDR3 sequence: CASSPGGYTEAFF. CDR3 sequence (DNA): TGTGCCAGCAGCCCTGGGGGGTACACTGAAGCTTTCTTT.

V is TRBV5-1 and J is TRBJ2-3; 10 bases fit TRBD2. Per germline, CDR1 SGHRS and CDR2 YFSETQ. J gave up 5 bases and V 6 bases, and 6 bases lay outside the gene matches. The CDR3 extends over 14 amino acids. The CDR3 here is CASKVLAGVDTQYF. The CDR3 DNA follows: TGCGCCAGCAAGGTCCTAGCGGGAGTAGATACGCAGTATTTT.

This clone turned up a few times. The chain combines TRBV28 with TRBJ1-2; 8 bases line up with TRBD1. This CDR3 region has 17 residues. V gave up 2 bases and J gave up 4 bases; unmatched junction bases: 12. Germline V gene sequence: CDR1 MDHEN, CDR2 SYDVKM. The CDR3 sequence is CASSLSQGARSGYGYTF. CDR3 DNA sequence: TGTGCCAGCAGTTTAAGCCAGGGGGCGCGTTCCGGCTATGGCTACACCTTC.

The chain links TRBV6-5 to TRBJ2-2; a possible D gene is TRBD2 (6 bases). Germline assignment: CDR1 MNHEY and CDR2 SVGAGI. The CDR3 spans 13 residues. Trimming shortened V by 5 bases and J by 4 bases, and 8 bases separated the two germline ends. CDR3 in DNA: TGTGCCAGCAGTATCGGGGGCACCGGGGAGCTGTTTTTT. This encodes CASSIGGTGELFF.

The chain employs TRBV15 and TRBJ2-1; D may be TRBD2 (5 bases). Germline CDR1 LNHNV, CDR2 YYDKDF (reference sequence). V was trimmed by 5 bases and J by 8 bases, leaving 13 bases between them. The CDR3 totals 13 residues. CDR3 nucleotides: TGTGCCACCAGCGACACTAGTTTAGATGAGCAGTTCTTC. It codes for CATSDTSLDEQFF.

The chain is built from TRBV3-1 (or the pseudogene TRBV3-2) and TRBJ2-1, with TRBD2 matching 8 bases. The CDR3 extends over 16 amino acids. Trimming cost V 4 bases and J 5 bases; bases outside gene matches: 10. Germline CDR1 is LGHDT and CDR2 is YNNKEL (reference sequence). The CDR3 sequence: CASSPSRRREDNEQFF. Here the CDR3 DNA reads TGTGCCAGCAGCCCCTCTCGTAGGCGGGAGGACAATGAGCAGTTCTTC.

In this sample, this clone turned up a few times. The V gene is TRBV6-5, the J gene TRBJ1-6; 7 bases are a match to TRBD1. Germline CDR1 and CDR2: MNHEY and SVGAGI. The trim removed 2 bases at V and 6 bases at J, leaving 7 bases unmatched. This CDR3 contains 16 residues. DNA of the CDR3: TGTGCCAGCAGTTACGCGTACCAGGGGGGTAATTCACCCCTCCACTTT. It specifies CASSYAYQGGNSPLHF.

This clone came up once. The chain recombines TRBV2 with TRBJ1-5; D gene uncertain. V gave up 4 bases and J gave up 0 bases, with 10 bases separating them. CDR1 is SNHLY and CDR2 is FYNNEI in the germline V gene. The CDR3 totals 15 residues. CDR3 amino acids: CASSVDQFSNQPQHF. CDR3 sequence (DNA): TGTGCCAGCAGTGTCGATCAGTTTAGCAATCAGCCCCAGCATTTT. Looking up the rest from reference TRBV2 and TRBJ1-5 gives the full variable domain: EPEVTQTPSHQVTQMGQEVILRCVPISNHLYFYWYRQILGQKVEFLVSFYNNEISEKSEIFDDQFSVERPDGSNFTLKIRSTKLEDSAMYFCASSVDQFSNQPQHFGDGTRLSIL.

The chain recombines TRBV3-1 (or the pseudogene TRBV3-2) with TRBJ2-2; the match to TRBD1 covers 7 bases. Germline V gene lookup returns CDR1 LGHDT and CDR2 YNNKEL (reference sequence). The CDR3 has 16 residues. V was pared by 3 bases and J by 3 bases, with 7 bases of the junction left unmatched. Here the CDR3 DNA reads TGTGCCAGCAGCCACAAGAGGGGGCCGGACACCGGGGAGCTGTTTTTT. Translating gives CASSHKRGPDTGELFF.

The J gene is TRBJ1-1, the V gene TRBV11-2; 9 positions agree with TRBD1. Per germline, CDR1 SGHAT and CDR2 FQNNGV. Unmatched junction bases numbered 5, after V lost 1 base and J lost 8 bases. This CDR3 comprises 14 residues. The CDR3 DNA follows: TGTGCCAGCAGCTTAGCGGACAGGGGCGGAGAAGCTTTCTTT. Its translation is CASSLADRGGEAFF.

This rearrangement joins TRBV19 to TRBJ1-5, with no clear D. The CDR3 runs 17 residues. Trimming took off 3 bases at V and 1 base at J, with 16 bases between the two ends. Germline V gene lookup returns CDR1 LNHDA and CDR2 SQIVND (reference sequence). CDR3 protein: CASSISSKKRSNQPQHF. DNA of the CDR3: TGTGCCAGTAGTATCTCCAGCAAAAAGAGGAGCAATCAGCCCCAGCATTTT.

V usage is TRBV10-3 and J usage is TRBJ2-3, with 11 bases lining up with TRBD2. The germline CDR1 and CDR2 sequences are ENHRY and SYGVKD. The CDR3 is 14 residues long. The trim removed 7 bases at V and 3 bases at J, leaving 3 bases unmatched. The CDR3 bases are TGTGCCATCACCGGACTAGCGGGTACAGATACGCAGTATTTT. Its protein is CAITGLAGTDTQYF.

The chain couples TRBV7-2 to TRBJ1-3; D is possibly TRBD1 (5 bases). Trimming left V 1 base short and J 5 bases short, with 9 bases between. Per germline, CDR1 SGHTA and CDR2 FQGNSA. The CDR3 length is 14 residues. CDR3 in DNA: TGTGCCAGCAGCTTAGGGGCAGGGAGAAACACCATATATTTT. Translated: CASSLGAGRNTIYF.